This T cell receptor (beta chain) was sequenced for a study of PD-L1 blockade in urothelial cancer. Study-level background: Study patients had been treated with 0 to 3 previous chemotherapy regimens.

Each patient presented with locally advanced or metastatic urothelial carcinoma. J lost 1 base, V lost 0 bases, and 2 bases had no gene match. The CDR3 runs to 15 residues. Germline V CDR1 and CDR2: SGHRS, YFSETQ. TCRdb keeps only in-frame clones here, not all; method: immunoSEQ multiplex PCR. The profile covers 37,000 or so clones, with over 75% appearing a single time and 18% taken by the ten largest. The count of this clone is one. The source material was PBMCs, sampled around atezolizumab (anti-PD-L1) treatment. The chain employs TRBV5-1 and TRBJ2-7; TRBD1 aligns across 9 bases. The receptor comes from a man aged 60-69 years with urothelial cancer. Here the CDR3 DNA reads TGCGCCAGCAGCTTGGAAGGGACAGGGTCCTACGAGCAGTACTTC. Its protein product is CASSLEGTGSYEQYF. Based on the CDR3 plus reference TRBV5-1 and TRBJ2-7, the full variable domain is KAGVTQTPRYLIKTRGQQVTLSCSPISGHRSVSWYQQTPGQGLQFLFEYFSETQRNKGNFPGRFSGRQFSNSRSEMNVSTLELGDSALYLCASSLEGTGSYEQYFGPGTRLTVT.